This T cell receptor beta chain appears in the sequencing data of a study of response to subunit inactivated influenza vaccine. Study-wide results and caveats: Authors proposed each seasonal influenza vaccination draws in few new T cells.

A remark on this clonotype: Its antigen is currently unknown.

The CDR3 has 16 amino acids. Trimming took 5 bases from V and 10 from J, leaving 21 bases between them. CDR1 is MNHEY and CDR2 is SVGEGT in the germline V gene. MiXCR, applied by TCRdb to the RT-PCR reads, yields one record per CDR3 protein. The sample has about 700,000 distinct CDR3 sequences, approximately 15% seen once. The rearrangement joins TRBV6-2 or TRBV6-3 to TRBJ1-6; a possible D gene is TRBD1 (5 bases). The sequence came from a man aged 50 or older who received an inactivated influenza vaccine. This specimen consisted of PBMCs from blood, obtained 14 to 15 days before vaccination. This CDR3 reads CASSGRLTGLKSPLHF. Written as DNA, the CDR3 is TGTGCCAGCAGTGGGAGACTTACGGGGCTTAAGTCACCCCTCCACTTT.